Listed here are 17 T cell receptor beta chains from one sample, sequenced in a study of T cells in narcolepsy. The repertoire was sequenced with immunoSEQ multiplex PCR; TCRdb's copy has only in-frame clones and lacks some. The data hold just under 35,000 clones, with approximately 80% observed a single time. The sample consisted of memory (CD45RA-) CD4+ T cells from blood. These TCRs come from a human donor in good health.

V and J are TRBV7-2 and TRBJ2-5, with a possible D match to TRBD2 (6 bases). The germline CDR1 and CDR2 sequences are SGHTA and FQGNSA. Deletions cut 5 bases from V and 11 bases from J, with 18 bases between. The CDR3 contains 13 residues. The CDR3 region is CASSPGGSPKQYF. The CDR3 nucleotides read TGTGCCAGCAGCCCCGGGGGTAGCCCCAAGCAGTACTTC.

The rearrangement joins TRBV6-6 to TRBJ1-6; D unresolved. Germline lookup yields CDR1 MNHNY and CDR2 SVGAGI (reference sequence). CDR3 size: 13 residues. Trimming pared 5 bases from V and 9 bases from J, leaving 11 bases between. Written as DNA, the CDR3 is TGTGCCAGCAGTCCTCCGGGAGGTTCACCCCTCCACTTT. Its protein is CASSPPGGSPLHF.

V and J are TRBV5-1 and TRBJ2-5, with 10 bases matching TRBD2. This CDR3 has 16 residues. Losses at the gene ends were 1 base for V and 1 base for J; bases not matched to a gene: 4. Germline CDR1 and CDR2: SGHRS and YFSETQ. CDR3 DNA sequence: TGCGCCAGCAGCTTGAGGAGCGGGGGGGTCCAAGAGACCCAGTACTTC. Encoded protein: CASSLRSGGVQETQYF.

This clone has more than one count but fewer than ten. Distinct nucleotide sequences in the sample also encode this CDR3. CDR3 nucleotides: TGTGCCAGCAGTTACTCGGAGTGGGGGACTGAAGCTTTCTTT. The encoded protein is CASSYSEWGTEAFF. The chain employs TRBV6-6 and TRBJ1-1, with D maybe TRBD1 (5 bases). The CDR3 runs to 14 residues. The germline V and J ends were trimmed by 0 bases and 5 bases, with 10 bases remaining between them. CDR1 is MNHNY, CDR2 SVGAGI, per germline (reference sequence).

The J gene is TRBJ1-1, the V gene TRBV18; D call uncertain. Deletions cut 2 bases from V and 11 bases from J, with 12 bases between. Germline CDR1 reads KGHSH; CDR2 reads LQKENI. The CDR3 has 12 residues. The CDR3 bases are TGTGCCAGCTCACCAATAGGTGGGATGGCTTTCTTT. Protein: CASSPIGGMAFF.

The rearrangement links TRBV19 to TRBJ1-5; 8 positions match TRBD1. The length of the CDR3 is 19 residues. With V trimmed by 4 bases and J by 4 bases, 18 bases remained unmatched. The germline gives CDR1 LNHDA, CDR2 SQIVND (reference sequence). The CDR3 here is CASSTRAGGANFGNQPQHF. For the CDR3, the DNA is TGTGCCAGTAGTACCCGGGCAGGGGGCGCAAATTTTGGAAATCAGCCCCAGCATTTT.

The rearrangement links TRBV9 to TRBJ2-1; D gene ambiguous. The CDR3 spans 14 residues. From germline, CDR1 is SGDLS and CDR2 YYNGEE. V shed 0 bases and J shed 5 bases, with 9 bases lying between them. As DNA, the CDR3 is TGTGCCAGCAGCGTAGTGGTCGGCAACAATGAGCAGTTCTTC. Translation: CASSVVVGNNEQFF.

The chain joins TRBV7-2 to TRBJ2-7, with a weak D call TRBD1 (5 bases). The ends were cut back, 4 bases at V and 0 bases at J, with 16 bases in the middle. Germline CDR1 reads SGHTA; CDR2 reads FQGNSA. This CDR3 is 16 amino acids long. The CDR3 sequence is CASSSSDSQPSYEQYF. The CDR3 nucleotides read TGTGCCAGCAGCTCCAGCGACAGTCAACCCTCCTACGAGCAGTACTTC.

The chain employs TRBV30 and TRBJ2-4, with 8 bases aligning to TRBD2. CDR1 GTSNPN and CDR2 SVGIG come from the germline V gene (reference sequence). The CDR3 is made up of 15 amino acids. J lost 8 bases, V lost 3 bases, and 12 bases had no gene match. The CDR3 here is CAWSQLPGLGDIQYF. The CDR3 DNA sequence: TGTGCCTGGAGCCAACTACCGGGACTAGGGGACATTCAGTACTTC.

The V gene is TRBV5-1, the J gene TRBJ2-3, with TRBD1 identical over 7 bases. Germline values: CDR1 SGHRS, CDR2 YFSETQ. V was clipped by 4 bases and J by 3 bases; unmatched bases: 5. This CDR3 spans 14 amino acids. CDR3 loop: CASSRDRGTDTQYF. CDR3 in DNA: TGCGCCAGCAGCCGGGACAGAGGTACAGATACGCAGTATTTT.

The chain links TRBV5-1 to TRBJ2-7; D is undetermined. The CDR3 has 15 amino acids. The ends were cut back, 4 bases at V and 4 bases at J, with 18 bases in the middle. Germline V gives CDR1 SGHRS, CDR2 YFSETQ. The CDR3 DNA follows: TGCGCCAGCAGCCCCATTCCAGGAATCGGGTACGAGCAGTACTTC. Its translation: CASSPIPGIGYEQYF.

This chain connects TRBV20-1 to TRBJ1-2, with D hard to call. The germline V gene has CDR1 DFQATT and CDR2 SNEGSKA (reference sequence). V was cut by 6 bases and J by 6 bases, with 11 bases left in between. The CDR3 loop spans 11 amino acids. CDR3 sequence reads: CSATGRNGYTF. DNA for the CDR3: TGCAGTGCAACCGGGCGTAATGGCTACACCTTC.

This chain uses TRBV5-1 with TRBJ2-1; 12 nucleotides align to TRBD2. Germline V gene sequence: CDR1 SGHRS, CDR2 YFSETQ. V dropped 1 base and J dropped 15; count of bases not matched to a gene: 5. The CDR3 loop spans 13 amino acids. DNA of the CDR3: TGCGCCAGCAGCTTGCGGACTAGCGGGGACATGTTCTTC. As protein: CASSLRTSGDMFF.

CDR3 in amino acids: CASSQSVCRGNYGYTF. The DNA of the CDR3 is TGCGCCAGCAGTCAATCGGTTTGTAGGGGTAACTATGGCTACACCTTC. J is TRBJ1-2 and V is TRBV23-1; possible D gene TRBD1, 5 bases. TRBV23-1 is annotated as an ORF whose role is uncertain. V was trimmed by 0 bases and J by 1 base, leaving 12 bases between them. CDR3 size: 16 residues.

This chain joins TRBV10-3 and TRBJ2-1; D uncertain. Deletions cut 4 bases from V and 1 base from J, with 8 bases between. Germline CDR1 and CDR2: ENHRY and SYGVKD. CDR3 length: 14 residues. This CDR3 reads CAISGGASYNEQFF. In DNA form, the CDR3 reads TGTGCCATCAGTGGCGGAGCGTCCTACAATGAGCAGTTCTTC.

As regards this clone: The sample holds other DNA sequences that translate to the same CDR3. This chain uses TRBV5-6 with TRBJ1-4; D gene unclear. CDR1 SGHDT and CDR2 YYEEEE come from the germline V gene. This CDR3 comprises 13 residues. Trimming shortened V by 4 bases and J by 15 bases, and 19 bases separated the two germline ends. The CDR3 nucleotides read TGTGCCAGCAGCACCCGGCAGTCTTTAAGTTTGTTTTTT. Encoded protein: CASSTRQSLSLFF.

The V gene is TRBV5-4, the J gene TRBJ2-5; the match to TRBD2 covers 8 bases. This CDR3 is 14 amino acids long. CDR1 SGHNT and CDR2 YYREEE come from the germline V gene (reference sequence). V was clipped by 4 bases and J by 5 bases; unmatched bases: 7. CDR3 in amino acids: CASSPGLVQETQYF. CDR3 DNA: TGTGCCAGCAGCCCGGGACTAGTTCAGGAGACCCAGTACTTC. Variable domain in full (rest from reference TRBV5-4 and TRBJ2-5): ETGVTQSPTHLIKTRGQQVTLRCSSQSGHNTVSWYQQALGQGPQFIFQYYREEENGRGNFPPRFSGLQFPNYSSELNVNALELDDSALYLCASSPGLVQETQYFGPGTRLLVL.